These 23 T cell receptor beta chains originate from one sample sequenced in a study of T cell responses to AZD1222 COVID-19 vaccine (dated by TCRdb to the early 2020s). The time point label on this specimen signifies: baseline before first vaccination. The library was prepared using the immunoSEQ multiplex PCR assay. Imported from immuneACCESS, the table was reduced by TCRdb to in-frame sequences with V and J called. These copies leave out some clones; in studies compared against another copy, an unresolved V gene accounts for under half, and the cause of the remainder is not known. The sample table holds some 120,000 clones, of which roughly 90% were seen once. The ten largest clones represent roughly 1.5% of the sample. The input for sequencing was peripheral blood, taken on day 0 of AZD1222 vaccination. Receptors were obtained from an adult in good health.

The rearrangement links TRBV7-9 to TRBJ1-4; TRBD1 matches at 9 bases. The V gene end was trimmed by 5 bases and the J gene end by 7 bases; junction bases not matched to a gene: 17. This CDR3 comprises 18 residues. Germline V lookup: CDR1 SEHNR, CDR2 FQNEAQ (reference sequence). CDR3 nucleotide sequence: TGTGCCAGCAGCAAATCCGGGACAGGGAAGGTGTGGGGTGAAAAACTGTTTTTT. Protein sequence: CASSKSGTGKVWGEKLFF. Filled out from reference TRBV7-9 and TRBJ1-4, the complete variable domain reads DTGVSQNPRHKITKRGQNVTFRCDPISEHNRLYWYRQTLGQGPEFLTYFQNEAQLEKSRLLSDRFSAERPKGSFSTLEIQRTEQGDSAMYLCASSKSGTGKVWGEKLFFGSGTQLSVL.

V usage is TRBV7-2 and J usage is TRBJ1-5; 8 nucleotides line up with TRBD1. Per the germline V gene, CDR1 is SGHTA and CDR2 is FQGNSA. This CDR3 has 14 residues. J gave up 6 bases and V 5 bases, and 6 bases lay outside the gene matches. CDR3: CASSPTGGGQPQHF. Written as DNA, the CDR3 is TGTGCCAGCAGCCCTACAGGGGGGGGTCAGCCCCAGCATTTT.

The chain uses TRBV28 and TRBJ2-7; unclear D gene. This CDR3 contains 14 residues. Germline V gene lookup returns CDR1 MDHEN and CDR2 SYDVKM. Trimming removed 3 bases at V and 3 bases at J, with 12 bases between. The CDR3 spells CASSFSAPVYEQYF. DNA of the CDR3: TGTGCCAGCAGTTTTTCTGCACCGGTCTACGAGCAGTACTTC.

This chain uses TRBV5-8 with TRBJ2-2, with D possibly matching TRBD2 (7 bases). CDR3 size: 15 residues. V lost 5 bases and J 4 bases, leaving 15 bases between the germline ends. Germline loops: CDR1 SGHTS, CDR2 YDEGEE. Here the CDR3 reads CASRRGRFATGELFF. CDR3 DNA: TGTGCCAGCAGGCGGGGGCGCTTCGCCACCGGGGAGCTGTTTTTT.

The chain has TRBV13 and TRBJ2-7; 8 bases match TRBD1. Trimming removed 4 bases from V and 10 bases from J; junction bases left unmatched: 9. The CDR3 is 13 amino acids. Germline assignment: CDR1 PRHDT and CDR2 FYEKMQ (reference sequence). In nucleotides, the CDR3 is TGTGCCAGCAGCTCCCCGGGACAGGATAGTCAGTACTTC. It is translated as CASSSPGQDSQYF.

The chain uses TRBV27 and TRBJ1-1; no firm D call. The CDR3 totals 11 residues. Germline CDR1 is MNHEY and CDR2 is SMNVEV (reference sequence). Trimming removed 4 bases at V and 1 base at J, with 1 base between. This chain's CDR3 is CASSSNTEAFF. The CDR3 nucleotides are TGTGCCAGCAGTTCGAACACTGAAGCTTTCTTT.

The rearrangement uses TRBV27 and TRBJ1-1, with D maybe TRBD1 (6 bases). This CDR3 spans 16 amino acids. Germline assignment: CDR1 MNHEY and CDR2 SMNVEV (reference sequence). The V and J ends lost 3 bases and 1 base respectively, with 15 bases between them. The CDR3 region has the DNA TGTGCCAGCAGTTTTATCCCTGGACAGCGGAACACTGAAGCTTTCTTT. Translation gives CASSFIPGQRNTEAFF.

The chain uses TRBV19 and TRBJ2-2; 8 positions match TRBD2. The germline V gene has CDR1 LNHDA and CDR2 SQIVND (reference sequence). The CDR3 covers 17 residues. V shed 3 bases, J shed 7 bases, and the junction held 13 bases outside the gene matches. The CDR3 sequence is CASSIKSSGRGVGELFF. In nucleotides, the CDR3 is TGTGCCAGTAGTATTAAATCGTCCGGGAGGGGGGTCGGGGAGCTGTTTTTT.

The chain links TRBV29-1 to TRBJ1-1; D uncertain. The CDR3 is 14 residues long. V lost 4 bases and J 3 bases, leaving 15 bases between the germline ends. Germline CDR1 and CDR2: SQVTM and ANQGSEA. The CDR3 region is CSVGLGFPDTEAFF. CDR3 DNA: TGCAGCGTTGGCTTGGGGTTTCCGGACACTGAAGCTTTCTTT.

The rearrangement links TRBV10-3 to TRBJ1-5; D is undetermined. Per the germline V gene, CDR1 is ENHRY and CDR2 is SYGVKD. Trimming removed 5 bases at V and 0 bases at J, with 11 bases between. The CDR3 runs to 15 residues. Here the CDR3 reads CAISPDGNSNQPQHF. CDR3 in DNA: TGTGCCATCAGTCCCGACGGGAATAGCAATCAGCCCCAGCATTTT.

This clone is a singleton in its sample. This rearrangement joins TRBV6-5 to TRBJ1-5; D is unclear. CDR3 length: 12 residues. V lost 9 bases, J lost 7 bases, and 13 bases lay in between. Germline assignment: CDR1 MNHEY and CDR2 SVGAGI. The CDR3 region is CASSDFQQPQHF. For the CDR3, the DNA is TGTGCCAGTTCGGACTTCCAGCAGCCCCAGCATTTT.

This rearrangement joins TRBV5-5 to TRBJ1-2; D perhaps matches TRBD1 (5 bases). The ends were cut back, 3 bases at V and 7 bases at J, with 10 bases in the middle. CDR3 length equals 12 residues. The germline V gene has CDR1 SGHKS and CDR2 YYEKEE (reference sequence). The CDR3 region is CASSSAGGGYTF. CDR3 in DNA: TGTGCCAGCAGCTCCGCGGGGGGTGGCTACACCTTC. The entire variable domain, with the rest obtained from reference TRBV5-5 and TRBJ1-2, is as follows: DAGVTQSPTHLIKTRGQQVTLRCSPISGHKSVSWYQQVLGQGPQFIFQYYEKEERGRGNFPDRFSARQFPNYSSELNVNALLLGDSALYLCASSSAGGGYTFGSGTRLTVV.

The rearrangement joins TRBV19 to TRBJ1-4; no reliable D call. V shed 1 base and J shed 5 bases, with 17 bases lying between them. Germline CDR1 LNHDA, CDR2 SQIVND (reference sequence). The length of the CDR3 is 17 residues. CDR3 amino acids: CASSIAPRTTRNEKLFF. The CDR3, as DNA: TGTGCCAGTAGTATAGCCCCCAGAACGACTAGAAATGAAAAACTGTTTTTT. The full variable domain, its missing parts supplied by reference TRBV19 and TRBJ1-4, is DGGITQSPKYLFRKEGQNVTLSCEQNLNHDAMYWYRQDPGQGLRLIYYSQIVNDFQKGDIAEGYSVSREKKESFPLTVTSAQKNPTAFYLCASSIAPRTTRNEKLFFGSGTQLSVL.

J is TRBJ2-3 and V is TRBV28; TRBD1 might be the D (5 bases). This CDR3 has 12 amino acids. Germline V CDR1 and CDR2: MDHEN, SYDVKM. V lost 7 bases, J lost 5 bases, and 10 bases lay in between. CDR3 amino acids: CASTRVEDTQYF. Written as DNA, the CDR3 is TGTGCCAGCACCAGGGTAGAAGATACGCAGTATTTT.

J is TRBJ1-1 and V is TRBV4-1; tentatively, D is TRBD1 (6 bases). CDR3 length: 16 amino acids. CDR1 and CDR2 (germline): MGHRA, YSYEKL. Trimming removed 1 base from V and 0 bases from J, with 12 bases in between. The CDR3 protein is CASSQGRGGMNTEAFF. DNA of the CDR3: TGCGCCAGCAGCCAAGGAAGGGGGGGAATGAACACTGAAGCTTTCTTT.

This sequence joins TRBV6-2 or TRBV6-3 and TRBJ2-3; 11 positions match TRBD2. CDR1 is MNHEY and CDR2 is SVGEGT in the germline V gene. The V and J ends lost 2 bases and 0 bases, in that order; junction bases with no gene match: 10. This CDR3 is 19 amino acids long. The CDR3 loop is CASSYLTSGGTLSTDTQYF. The CDR3 DNA follows: TGTGCCAGCAGTTACCTCACTAGCGGGGGCACACTTAGCACAGATACGCAGTATTTT.

The CDR3 bases are TGTGCCAGCAGCCCTTCTATACAGGGTGAAAAACTGTTTTTT. Translation gives CASSPSIQGEKLFF. V is TRBV7-9 and J is TRBJ1-4, with a weak D call TRBD1 (6 bases). The germline V gene encodes CDR1 SEHNR and CDR2 FQNEAQ (reference sequence). There are 14 residues in the CDR3. Trimming pared 5 bases from V and 7 bases from J, leaving 14 bases between.

The rearrangement links TRBV4-1 to TRBJ1-2; maybe TRBD1 (6 bases). Looked up from germline, CDR1 is MGHRA and CDR2 is YSYEKL. The V end was cut by 0 bases, the J end by 7 bases, with 21 bases between. The CDR3 has 17 amino acids. CDR3: CASSQEANIRGYGGYTF. The CDR3 nucleotides are TGCGCCAGCAGCCAAGAGGCCAACATCAGGGGATATGGTGGCTACACCTTC.

This sequence joins TRBV11-2 and TRBJ1-1; D gene uncertain. CDR3 length: 11 residues. CDR1 and CDR2 from the germline V gene are SGHAT and FQNNGV. Trimming took off 3 bases at V and 4 bases at J, with 3 bases between the two ends. CDR3 loop: CASSFGTEAFF. As DNA, the CDR3 is TGTGCCAGCAGCTTCGGCACTGAAGCTTTCTTT.

The chain recombines TRBV10-3 with TRBJ1-2, with 9 bases lining up with TRBD1. Germline CDR1 ENHRY, CDR2 SYGVKD. The CDR3 loop spans 16 amino acids. V lost 1 base and J lost 0; bases outside the gene matches: 3. In nucleotides, the CDR3 is TGTGCCATCAGTGAGTGGGGACAGGGAGCTAACTATGGCTACACCTTC. This sequence encodes CAISEWGQGANYGYTF.

V and J are TRBV29-1 and TRBJ1-1; D call uncertain. The germline V gene encodes CDR1 SQVTM and CDR2 ANQGSEA. V shed 7 bases and J shed 1 base, with 10 bases lying between them. The CDR3 contains 12 residues. The CDR3 sequence is CSARFENTEAFF. The CDR3 DNA reads as TGCAGCGCCCGATTCGAGAACACTGAAGCTTTCTTT.

This chain uses TRBV27 with TRBJ2-5; D remains ambiguous. The CDR3 spans 13 residues. Germline V gives CDR1 MNHEY, CDR2 SMNVEV (reference sequence). Trimming cost V 5 bases and J 5 bases, with 12 bases left between them. This CDR3 reads CASSPTARETQYF. Written as DNA, the CDR3 is TGTGCCAGCAGTCCAACGGCGCGGGAGACCCAGTACTTC.

The chain recombines TRBV4-3 with TRBJ1-1, with 7 bases fitting TRBD1. Germline-derived CDR1 and CDR2 are LGHNA and YSLEER. The CDR3 totals 17 residues. The V gene end was trimmed by 0 bases and the J gene end by 0 bases; junction bases not matched to a gene: 7. The chain's CDR3 is CASSQDWTGEMNTEAFF. The CDR3 region has the DNA TGCGCCAGCAGCCAAGATTGGACAGGAGAAATGAACACTGAAGCTTTCTTT.